This T cell receptor (beta chain) was sequenced in a study of beta chain features in type 1 diabetes. Findings and limits, study-wide: Cells that show high TCR expression could be over-represented by cDNA sequencing. Across all four CD4+ subsets, people with type 1 diabetes showed modestly shorter TCRB CDR3s.

cDNA synthesis used the whole RNA isolate, giving expressed TCRB sequences. About 3.4 million reads on average were seen across naive, central memory and regulatory T cell samples. Some clones are missing from TCRdb's copy, which holds only in-frame ones; the method was immunoSEQ multiplex PCR. The table lists about 150,000 clones, approximately 7.8% of them singletons. V was pared by 5 bases and J by 5 bases, with 9 bases between. CDR3 size: 12 residues. The germline gives CDR1 SGHVS, CDR2 FNYEAQ. Sort purity for all populations was recorded as exceeding 98%. For this clone: Its antigen is as yet unknown.

Sequencing used central memory CD4+ T cells from blood. The chain joins TRBV7-6 to TRBJ2-5; D is undetermined. The clonotype originates from a woman in her 40s with type 1 diabetes. CDR3 loop: CASSLNRETQYF. CDR3 DNA: TGTGCCAGCAGCCTTAACCGGGAGACCCAGTACTTC.